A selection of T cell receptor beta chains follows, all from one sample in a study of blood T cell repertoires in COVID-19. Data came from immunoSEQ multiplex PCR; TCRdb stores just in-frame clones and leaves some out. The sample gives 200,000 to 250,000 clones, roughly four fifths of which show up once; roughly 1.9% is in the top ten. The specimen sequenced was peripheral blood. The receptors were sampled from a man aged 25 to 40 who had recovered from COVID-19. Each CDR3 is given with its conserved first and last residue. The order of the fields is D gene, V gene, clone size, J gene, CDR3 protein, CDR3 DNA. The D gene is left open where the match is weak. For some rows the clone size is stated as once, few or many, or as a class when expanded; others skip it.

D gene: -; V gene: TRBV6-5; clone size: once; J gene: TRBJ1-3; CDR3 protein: CASSYDSSGNTIYF; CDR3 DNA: TGTGCCAGCAGTTACGACAGCTCTGGAAACACCATATATTTT
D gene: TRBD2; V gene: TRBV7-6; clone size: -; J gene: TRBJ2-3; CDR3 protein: CASSRSVGGGTDTQYF; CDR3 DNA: TGTGCCAGCAGCCGCTCCGTTGGGGGGGGGACAGATACGCAGTATTTT
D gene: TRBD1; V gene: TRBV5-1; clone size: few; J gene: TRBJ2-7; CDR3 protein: CASSLGGDRVYEQYF; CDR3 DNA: TGCGCCAGCAGCCTCGGCGGGGACAGGGTCTACGAGCAGTACTTC
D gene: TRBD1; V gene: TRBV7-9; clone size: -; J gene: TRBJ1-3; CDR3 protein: CASSRTGDFSGNTIYF; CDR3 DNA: TGTGCCAGCAGCCGGACAGGGGATTTCTCTGGAAACACCATATATTTT
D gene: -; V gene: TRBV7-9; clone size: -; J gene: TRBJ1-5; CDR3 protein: CASSLSWAEPYSNQPQHF; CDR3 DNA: TGTGCCAGCAGCCTCAGCTGGGCAGAACCTTATAGCAATCAGCCCCAGCATTTT
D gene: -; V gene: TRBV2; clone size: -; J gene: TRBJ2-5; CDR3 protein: CASTGERAQETQYF; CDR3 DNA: TGTGCCAGCACGGGGGAGAGGGCCCAAGAGACCCAGTACTTC
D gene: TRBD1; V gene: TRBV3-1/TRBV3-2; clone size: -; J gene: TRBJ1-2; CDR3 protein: CASSPGGAYTF; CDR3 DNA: TGTGCCAGCAGCCCAGGGGGCGCGTACACCTTC
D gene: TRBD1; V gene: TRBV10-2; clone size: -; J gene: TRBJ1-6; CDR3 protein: CASSEIGTGGNSPLHF; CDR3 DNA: TGCGCCAGCAGTGAGATCGGGACAGGGGGTAATTCACCCCTCCACTTT
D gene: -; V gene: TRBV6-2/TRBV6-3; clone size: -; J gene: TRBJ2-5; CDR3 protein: CASSYDRFGQETQYF; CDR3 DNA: TGTGCCAGCAGTTACGACAGGTTTGGGCAAGAGACCCAGTACTTC
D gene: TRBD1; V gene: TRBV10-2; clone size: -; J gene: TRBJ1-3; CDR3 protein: CASSRGLDGNTIYF; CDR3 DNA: TGCGCCAGCAGCAGGGGGCTCGATGGAAACACCATATATTTT
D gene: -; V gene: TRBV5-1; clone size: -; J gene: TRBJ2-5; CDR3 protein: CASSLGQKETQYF; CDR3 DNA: TGCGCCAGCAGCTTGGGACAGAAAGAGACCCAGTACTTC
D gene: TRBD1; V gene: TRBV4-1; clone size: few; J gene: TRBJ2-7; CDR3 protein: CASSLRTGTHEQYF; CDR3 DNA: TGCGCCAGCAGCCTGCGGACAGGGACCCACGAGCAGTACTTC
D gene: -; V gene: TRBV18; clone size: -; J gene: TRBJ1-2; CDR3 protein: CASSPESGTPKTHGYTF; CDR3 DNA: TGTGCCAGCTCACCGGAGTCCGGGACACCTAAAACGCATGGCTACACCTTC
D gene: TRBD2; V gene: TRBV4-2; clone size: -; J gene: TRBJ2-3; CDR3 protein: CASSHGRLAGGDTQYF; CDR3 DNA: TGTGCCAGCAGCCACGGCAGACTAGCGGGTGGGGATACGCAGTATTTT
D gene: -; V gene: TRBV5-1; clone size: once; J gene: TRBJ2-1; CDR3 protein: CASSLEQALTNEQFF; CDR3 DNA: TGCGCCAGCAGCTTGGAACAGGCCTTAACAAATGAGCAGTTCTTC
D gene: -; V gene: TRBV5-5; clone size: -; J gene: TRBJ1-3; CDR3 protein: CASSSRTDSGNTIYF; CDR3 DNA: TGTGCCAGCAGCTCCCGGACAGACTCTGGAAACACCATATATTTT
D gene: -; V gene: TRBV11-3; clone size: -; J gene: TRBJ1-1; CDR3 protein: CASSFSDRWGLNTEAFF; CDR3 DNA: TGTGCCAGCAGCTTTTCCGACAGGTGGGGATTGAACACTGAAGCTTTCTTT
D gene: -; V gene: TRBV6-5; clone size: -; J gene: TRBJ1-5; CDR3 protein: CASSLEGGQPQHF; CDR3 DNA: TGTGCCAGCAGCCTGGAAGGCGGTCAGCCCCAGCATTTT
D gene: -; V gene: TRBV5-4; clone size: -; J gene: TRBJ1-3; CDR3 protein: CASSADSSSGNTIYF; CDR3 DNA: TGTGCCAGCAGCGCGGACAGTAGCTCTGGAAACACCATATATTTT
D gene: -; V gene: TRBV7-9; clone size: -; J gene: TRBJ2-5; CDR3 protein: CASSSAGEETQYF; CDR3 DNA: TGTGCCAGCAGTAGCGCAGGGGAAGAGACCCAGTACTTC
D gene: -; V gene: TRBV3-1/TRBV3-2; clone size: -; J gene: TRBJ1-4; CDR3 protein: CASSQVEGTKLFF; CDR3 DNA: TGTGCCAGCAGCCAAGTCGAGGGTACGAAACTGTTTTTT
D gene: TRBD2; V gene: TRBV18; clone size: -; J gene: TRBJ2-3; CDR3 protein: CASSPKLAGSTDTQYF; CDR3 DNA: TGTGCCAGCTCACCAAAACTAGCGGGGAGCACAGATACGCAGTATTTT
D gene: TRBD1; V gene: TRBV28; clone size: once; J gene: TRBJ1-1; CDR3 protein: CASSLEGAYTEAFF; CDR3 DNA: TGTGCCAGCAGTTTAGAGGGGGCCTACACTGAAGCTTTCTTT
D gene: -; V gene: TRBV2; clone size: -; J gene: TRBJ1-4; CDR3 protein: CASRRVGYGTNEKLFF; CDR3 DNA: TGTGCCAGCAGGAGGGTAGGGTATGGAACTAATGAAAAACTGTTTTTT
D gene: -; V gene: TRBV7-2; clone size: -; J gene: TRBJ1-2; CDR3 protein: CASSLATGYGYTF; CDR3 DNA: TGTGCCAGCAGCTTAGCGACAGGCTATGGCTACACCTTC
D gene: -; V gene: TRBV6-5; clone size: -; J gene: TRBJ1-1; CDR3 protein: CASRQSGQNTEAFF; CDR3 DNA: TGTGCCAGCAGGCAATCGGGACAGAACACTGAAGCTTTCTTT
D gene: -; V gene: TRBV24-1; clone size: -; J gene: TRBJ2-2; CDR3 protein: CAPGRAASTGELFF; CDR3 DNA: TGTGCCCCGGGTCGAGCCGCGAGCACCGGGGAGCTGTTTTTT
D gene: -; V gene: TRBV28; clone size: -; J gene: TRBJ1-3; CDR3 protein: CASSLYGGSGNTIYF; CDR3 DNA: TGTGCCAGCAGTTTATACGGGGGGTCCGGAAACACCATATATTTT
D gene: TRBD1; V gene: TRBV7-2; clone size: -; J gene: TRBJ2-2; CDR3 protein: CASNAPGQGTGELFF; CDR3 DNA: TGTGCCAGCAACGCTCCGGGACAGGGAACCGGGGAGCTGTTTTTT
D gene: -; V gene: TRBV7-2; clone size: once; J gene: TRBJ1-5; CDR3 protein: CASSLGFGETDQPQHF; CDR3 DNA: TGTGCCAGCAGCTTAGGATTCGGAGAAACGGATCAGCCCCAGCATTTT
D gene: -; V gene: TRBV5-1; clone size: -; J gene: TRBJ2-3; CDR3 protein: CASSLSGADTQYF; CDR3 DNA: TGCGCCAGCAGCCTGTCAGGGGCAGATACGCAGTATTTT
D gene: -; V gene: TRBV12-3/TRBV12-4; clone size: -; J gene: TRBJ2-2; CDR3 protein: CASSQGGGELFF; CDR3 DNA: TGTGCCAGCAGTCAGGGGGGCGGGGAGCTGTTTTTT
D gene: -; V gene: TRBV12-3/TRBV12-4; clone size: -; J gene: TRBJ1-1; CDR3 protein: CASSFGGTEAFF; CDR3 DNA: TGTGCCAGCAGTTTCGGGGGCACTGAAGCTTTCTTT
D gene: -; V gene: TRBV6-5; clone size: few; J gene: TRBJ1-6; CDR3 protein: CASSQGLNSPLHF; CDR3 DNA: TGTGCCAGCAGTCAGGGCCTAAATTCACCCCTCCACTTT
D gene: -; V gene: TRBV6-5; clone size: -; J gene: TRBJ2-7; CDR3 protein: CASRGHLLPYEQYF; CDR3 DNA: TGTGCCAGCAGGGGACACCTACTACCCTACGAGCAGTACTTC
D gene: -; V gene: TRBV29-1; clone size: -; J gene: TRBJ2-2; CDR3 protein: CSVEFGLPGELFF; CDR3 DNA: TGCAGCGTTGAGTTTGGACTACCCGGGGAGCTGTTTTTT
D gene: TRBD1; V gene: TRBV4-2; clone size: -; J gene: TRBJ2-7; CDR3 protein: CASSHSPGQGNYEQYF; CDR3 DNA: TGTGCCAGCAGCCACTCCCCGGGACAGGGGAATTACGAGCAGTACTTC
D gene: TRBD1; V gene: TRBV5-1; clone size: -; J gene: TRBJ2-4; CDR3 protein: CASSEDRAKNIQYF; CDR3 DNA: TGCGCCAGCAGCGAGGACAGGGCCAAAAACATTCAGTACTTC
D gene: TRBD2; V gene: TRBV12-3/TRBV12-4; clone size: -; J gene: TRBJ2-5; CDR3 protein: CASSSGVETQYF; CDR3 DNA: TGTGCCAGCAGTAGCGGGGTAGAGACCCAGTACTTC
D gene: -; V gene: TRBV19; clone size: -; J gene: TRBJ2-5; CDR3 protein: CASTLSLDSKETQYF; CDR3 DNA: TGTGCCAGTACCCTGAGTTTGGACAGCAAAGAGACCCAGTACTTC
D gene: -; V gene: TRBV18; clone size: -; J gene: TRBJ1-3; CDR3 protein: CASSLSPGQSSGNTIYF; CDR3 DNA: TGTGCCAGCTCACTGTCTCCGGGACAAAGCTCTGGAAACACCATATATTTT
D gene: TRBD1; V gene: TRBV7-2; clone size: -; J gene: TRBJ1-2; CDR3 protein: CASSFPPGQGGYGYTF; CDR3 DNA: TGTGCCAGCAGCTTTCCCCCGGGACAGGGAGGGTATGGCTACACCTTC
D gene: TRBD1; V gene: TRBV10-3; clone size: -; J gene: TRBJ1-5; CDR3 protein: CAIKRSASNRGGRSVGQPQHF; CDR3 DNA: TGTGCCATCAAGCGGTCTGCGAGTAACAGGGGAGGCCGGTCGGTCGGTCAGCCCCAGCATTTT
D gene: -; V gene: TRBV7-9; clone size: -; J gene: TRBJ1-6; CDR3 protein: CASSPQASPLHF; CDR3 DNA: TGTGCCAGCAGCCCCCAGGCTTCACCCCTCCACTTT
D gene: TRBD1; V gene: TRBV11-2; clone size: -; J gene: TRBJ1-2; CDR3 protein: CASSLWLTGEVFNYGYTF; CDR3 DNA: TGTGCCAGCAGCTTATGGTTGACAGGGGAGGTTTTTAACTATGGCTACACCTTC
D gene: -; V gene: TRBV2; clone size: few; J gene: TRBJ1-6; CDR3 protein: CASVPEHNSPLHF; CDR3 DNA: TGTGCCAGTGTTCCAGAACATAATTCACCCCTCCACTTT
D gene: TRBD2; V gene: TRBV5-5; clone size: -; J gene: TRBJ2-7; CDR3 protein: CASSLVSGAYEQYF; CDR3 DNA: TGTGCCAGCAGCTTGGTCAGCGGGGCCTACGAGCAGTACTTC